This TCR beta chain was obtained from a study of CD8+CD57+ T cells in acquired aplastic anemia. TCR beta VDJ and CDR3 were profiled, and genomic DNA was the template. TCRdb passed the reads through MiXCR, listing each CDR3 protein once. The sample lists under 200,000 distinct CDR3 sequences, about 70% occurring once. CDR1 and CDR2 (germline): SGHTA, FQGNSA. The CDR3 length is 13 residues. With 7 bases removed from V and 3 bases from J, the gap between germline ends came to 13 bases. Patients who underwent sequencing had shown CD8+CD57+ cell expansion by flow cytometry. The origin of this receptor is a human donor with aplastic anemia. Source material: sorted CD4+, CD8+, or CD8+CD57+ T cells (not recorded which) from PBMCs. This chain connects TRBV7-2 to TRBJ2-7, with D perhaps TRBD2 (6 bases). The CDR3 is CASNWDGSYEQYF. As DNA, the CDR3 is TGTGCCAGCAATTGGGACGGGAGCTACGAGCAGTACTTC.